The clone carrying this T cell receptor (beta chain) was detected once. These data belong to a study of T cell changes during pregnancy in multiple sclerosis. The CDR3 runs to 17 residues. Germline V gene sequence: CDR1 LGHNA, CDR2 YNFKEQ. V shed 0 bases and J 8 bases; nucleotides not matched to a gene: 12. The protocol was immunoSEQ multiplex PCR, while the TCRdb copy is restricted to in-frame clones and leaves out a portion. The data hold 35,000 to 50,000 clones, with about 89% observed a single time. The specimen comprised CD4+ T cells from peripheral blood mononuclear cells, sampled after pregnancy. The V and J genes are TRBV4-2 and TRBJ2-1; 8 nucleotides line up with TRBD2. This receptor was identified in a female donor with multiple sclerosis, enrolled in a pregnancy study. The CDR3 is CASSQDNIGGGFDEQFF. The CDR3 DNA follows: TGTGCCAGCAGCCAAGATAACATCGGGGGGGGTTTTGATGAGCAGTTCTTC.